This TCR beta chain was documented in a study of T cells in Graves' hyperthyroidism and ophthalmopathy. Broader study findings: Blood also carried most thyroid clonotypes expanded above 0.001. Model-based prediction identified ophthalmopathy a median roughly 6.1 months prior to its onset.

Amplified regions were TCR beta CDR3 sequences from RNA transcripts. When the TCR CDR3 underwent first-round RT-PCR, the HTBI primer set was used. TCRdb reprocessed the multiplex PCR reads via MiXCR and lists one record per CDR3 protein. The sample carries 340,000 or so distinct CDR3 sequences, about 18% recorded once. The CDR3 is made up of 16 amino acids. CDR1 and CDR2 from the germline V gene are SGHAT and FQNNGV. J lost 6 bases, V lost 1 base, and 8 bases had no gene match. For this clonotype: Its cognate antigen is unknown.

Uncontrolled infection, other autoimmune disease, pregnancy or lactation disqualified patients from enrolment. Together with thyroid ultrasound, orbital computed tomography, serum thyroxine and TRAb, clinical symptoms were used for diagnoses. Sequencing used blood. The chain employs TRBV11-2 and TRBJ2-1; the match to TRBD2 covers 8 bases. This sequence originates from a woman between 45 and 65 years old with Graves' hyperthyroidism. The DNA of the CDR3 is TGTGCCAGCAGCTTAGGACGGGGGGGCCGAATCAATGAGCAGTTCTTC. This sequence encodes CASSLGRGGRINEQFF.